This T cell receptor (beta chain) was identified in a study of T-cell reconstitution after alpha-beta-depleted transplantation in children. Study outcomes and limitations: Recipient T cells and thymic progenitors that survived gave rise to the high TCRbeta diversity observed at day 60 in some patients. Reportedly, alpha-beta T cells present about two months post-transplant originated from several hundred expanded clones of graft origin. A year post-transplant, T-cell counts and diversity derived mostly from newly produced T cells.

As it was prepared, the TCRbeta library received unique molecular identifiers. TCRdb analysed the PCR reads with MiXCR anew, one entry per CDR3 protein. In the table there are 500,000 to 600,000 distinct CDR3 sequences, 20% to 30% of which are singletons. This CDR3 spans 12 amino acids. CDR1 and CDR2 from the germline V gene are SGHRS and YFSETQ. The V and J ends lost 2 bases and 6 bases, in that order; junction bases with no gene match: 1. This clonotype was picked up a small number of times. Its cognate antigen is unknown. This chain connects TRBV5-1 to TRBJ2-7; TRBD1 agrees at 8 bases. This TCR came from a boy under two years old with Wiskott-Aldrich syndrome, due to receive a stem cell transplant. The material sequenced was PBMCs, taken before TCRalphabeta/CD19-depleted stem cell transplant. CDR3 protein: CASSFDRGEQYF. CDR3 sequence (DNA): TGCGCCAGCAGCTTCGACAGGGGCGAGCAGTACTTC.